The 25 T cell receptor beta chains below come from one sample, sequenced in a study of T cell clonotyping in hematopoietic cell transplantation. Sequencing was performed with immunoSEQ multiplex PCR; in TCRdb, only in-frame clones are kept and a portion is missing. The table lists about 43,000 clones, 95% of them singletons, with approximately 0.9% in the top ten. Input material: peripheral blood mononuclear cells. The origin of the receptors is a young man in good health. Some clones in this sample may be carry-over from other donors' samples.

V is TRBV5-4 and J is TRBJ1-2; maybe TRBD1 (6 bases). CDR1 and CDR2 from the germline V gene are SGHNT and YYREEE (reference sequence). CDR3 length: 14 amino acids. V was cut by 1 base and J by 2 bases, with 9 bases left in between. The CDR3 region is CASSLKGVNYGYTF. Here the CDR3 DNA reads TGTGCCAGCAGCTTGAAGGGGGTGAACTATGGCTACACCTTC.

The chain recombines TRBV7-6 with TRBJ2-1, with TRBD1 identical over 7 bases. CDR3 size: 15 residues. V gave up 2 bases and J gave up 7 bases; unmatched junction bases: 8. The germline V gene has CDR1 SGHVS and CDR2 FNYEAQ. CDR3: CASSLPRDRGNEQFF. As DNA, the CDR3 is TGTGCCAGCAGCTTACCCCGGGACAGAGGTAATGAGCAGTTCTTC.

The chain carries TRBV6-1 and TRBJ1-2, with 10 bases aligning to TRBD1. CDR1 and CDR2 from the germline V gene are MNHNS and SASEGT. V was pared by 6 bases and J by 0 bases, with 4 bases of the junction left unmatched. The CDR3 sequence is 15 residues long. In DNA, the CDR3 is TGTGCCAGCAGGAGGACAGGGGGAGCTAACTATGGCTACACCTTC. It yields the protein CASRRTGGANYGYTF.

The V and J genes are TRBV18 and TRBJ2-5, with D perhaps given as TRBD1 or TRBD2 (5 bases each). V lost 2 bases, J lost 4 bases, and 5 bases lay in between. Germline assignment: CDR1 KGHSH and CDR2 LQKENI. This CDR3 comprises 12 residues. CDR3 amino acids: CASSPGGETQYF. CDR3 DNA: TGTGCCAGCTCACCAGGGGGAGAGACCCAGTACTTC.

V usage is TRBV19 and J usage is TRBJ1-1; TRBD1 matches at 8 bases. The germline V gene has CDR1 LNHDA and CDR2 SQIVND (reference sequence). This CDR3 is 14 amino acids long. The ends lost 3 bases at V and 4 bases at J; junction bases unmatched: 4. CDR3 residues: CASSIQGARTEAFF. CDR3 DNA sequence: TGTGCCAGTAGTATTCAGGGGGCGCGCACTGAAGCTTTCTTT. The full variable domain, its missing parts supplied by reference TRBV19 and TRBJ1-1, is DGGITQSPKYLFRKEGQNVTLSCEQNLNHDAMYWYRQDPGQGLRLIYYSQIVNDFQKGDIAEGYSVSREKKESFPLTVTSAQKNPTAFYLCASSIQGARTEAFFGQGTRLTVV.

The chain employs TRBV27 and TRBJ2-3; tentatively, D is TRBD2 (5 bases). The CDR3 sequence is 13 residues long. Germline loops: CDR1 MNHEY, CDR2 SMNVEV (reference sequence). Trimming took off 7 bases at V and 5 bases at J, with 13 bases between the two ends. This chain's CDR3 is CASTPDRGDTQYF. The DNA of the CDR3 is TGTGCCAGCACCCCGGACCGGGGAGATACGCAGTATTTT.

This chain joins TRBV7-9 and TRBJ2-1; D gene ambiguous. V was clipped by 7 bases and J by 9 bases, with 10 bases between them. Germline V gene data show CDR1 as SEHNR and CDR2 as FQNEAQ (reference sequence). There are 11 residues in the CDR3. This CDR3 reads CASTPAGEQFF. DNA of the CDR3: TGTGCCAGCACCCCGGCAGGTGAGCAGTTCTTC.

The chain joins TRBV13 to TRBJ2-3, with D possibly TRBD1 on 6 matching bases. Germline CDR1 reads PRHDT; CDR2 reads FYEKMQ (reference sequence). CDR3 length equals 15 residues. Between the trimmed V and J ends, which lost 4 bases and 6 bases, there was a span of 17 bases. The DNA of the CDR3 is TGTGCCAGCAGCTCCAGGAGGACAGCTTGGGATACGCAGTATTTT. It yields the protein CASSSRRTAWDTQYF. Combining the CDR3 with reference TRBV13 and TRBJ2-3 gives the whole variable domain AAGVIQSPRHLIKEKRETATLKCYPIPRHDTVYWYQQGPGQDPQFLISFYEKMQSDKGSIPDRFSAQQFSDYHSELNMSSLELGDSALYFCASSSRRTAWDTQYFGPGTRLTVL.

In DNA, the CDR3 is TGTGCTAGTGTTGTTTACGGGACAGGAGATTACTACAATGAGCAGTTCTTC. Its protein is CASVVYGTGDYYNEQFF. This sequence joins TRBV12-5 and TRBJ2-1; TRBD1 agrees at 8 bases. Germline V gene data show CDR1 as LGHNT and CDR2 as FRNRAP. After removal of 7 bases from V and 3 bases from J, the junction contained 14 bases not matched to a gene. This CDR3 comprises 17 residues.

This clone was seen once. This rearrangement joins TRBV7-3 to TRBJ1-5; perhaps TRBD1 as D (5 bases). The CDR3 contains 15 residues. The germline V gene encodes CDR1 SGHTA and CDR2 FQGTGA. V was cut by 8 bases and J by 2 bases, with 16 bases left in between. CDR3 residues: CASSLTGDRNQPQHF. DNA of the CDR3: TGTGCCAGCTCCCTTACGGGGGACCGCAATCAGCCCCAGCATTTT.

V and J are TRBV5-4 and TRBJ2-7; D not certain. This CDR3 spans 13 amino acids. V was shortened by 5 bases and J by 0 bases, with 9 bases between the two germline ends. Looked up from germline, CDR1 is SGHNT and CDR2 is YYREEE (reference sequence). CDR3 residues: CASSSTPSYEQYF. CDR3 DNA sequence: TGTGCCAGCAGTTCTACCCCCTCCTACGAGCAGTACTTC.

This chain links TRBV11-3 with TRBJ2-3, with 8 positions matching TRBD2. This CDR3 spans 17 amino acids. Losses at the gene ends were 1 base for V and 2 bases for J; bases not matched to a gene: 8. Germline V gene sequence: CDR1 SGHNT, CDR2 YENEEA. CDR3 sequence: CASSLGLRGATTDTQYF. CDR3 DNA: TGTGCCAGCAGCTTAGGGTTGCGGGGGGCCACCACAGATACGCAGTATTTT.

CDR3 in DNA: TGTGCCAGCACCAAGACAGCCTCTAATGAAAAACTGTTTTTT. This gives the protein CASTKTASNEKLFF. V is TRBV7-9 and J is TRBJ1-4; tentative D call: TRBD1 (5 bases). This CDR3 contains 14 residues. The V end lost 7 bases, the J end lost 3 bases, and 12 bases lay between the germline ends. Germline CDR1 and CDR2: SEHNR and FQNEAQ (reference sequence).

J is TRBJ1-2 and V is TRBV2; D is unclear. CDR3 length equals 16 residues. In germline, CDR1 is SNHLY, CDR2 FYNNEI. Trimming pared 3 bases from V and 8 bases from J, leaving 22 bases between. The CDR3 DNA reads TGTGCCAGCAGTGACGACGCTTTTTTTGCAGGTTCCGGCTACACCTTC. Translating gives CASSDDAFFAGSGYTF.

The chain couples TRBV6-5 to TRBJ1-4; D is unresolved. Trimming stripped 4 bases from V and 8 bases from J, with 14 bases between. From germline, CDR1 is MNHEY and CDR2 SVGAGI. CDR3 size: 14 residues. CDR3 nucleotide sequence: TGTGCCAGCAGTTTATCGGGGTCTCGGGAAAAACTGTTTTTT. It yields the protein CASSLSGSREKLFF.

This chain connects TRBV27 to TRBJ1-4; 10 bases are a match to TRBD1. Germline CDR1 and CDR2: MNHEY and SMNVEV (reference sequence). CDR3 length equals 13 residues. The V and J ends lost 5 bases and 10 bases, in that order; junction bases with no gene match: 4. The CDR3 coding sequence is TGTGCCAGCAGTGGGACAGGGGTGGGAAAACTGTTTTTT. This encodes CASSGTGVGKLFF.

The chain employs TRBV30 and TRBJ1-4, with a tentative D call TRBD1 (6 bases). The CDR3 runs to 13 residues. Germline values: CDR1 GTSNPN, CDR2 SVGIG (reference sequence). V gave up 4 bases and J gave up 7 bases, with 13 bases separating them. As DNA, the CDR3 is TGTGCCTGGAACGGGGGGCTCTTTGAAAAACTGTTTTTT. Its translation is CAWNGGLFEKLFF.

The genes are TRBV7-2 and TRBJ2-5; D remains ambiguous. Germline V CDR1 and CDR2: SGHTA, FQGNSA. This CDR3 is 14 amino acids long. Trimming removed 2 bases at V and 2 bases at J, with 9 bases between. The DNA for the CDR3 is TGTGCCAGCAGCTTAAGCCAAGGGCAAGAGACCCAGTACTTC. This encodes CASSLSQGQETQYF.

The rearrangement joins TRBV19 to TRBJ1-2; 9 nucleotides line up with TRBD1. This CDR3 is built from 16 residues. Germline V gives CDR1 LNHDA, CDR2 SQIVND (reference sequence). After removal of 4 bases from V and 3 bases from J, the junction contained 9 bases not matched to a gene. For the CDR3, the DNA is TGTGCCAGTAGTACAATCGGACAGGGGAACGACTATGGCTACACCTTC. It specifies CASSTIGQGNDYGYTF.

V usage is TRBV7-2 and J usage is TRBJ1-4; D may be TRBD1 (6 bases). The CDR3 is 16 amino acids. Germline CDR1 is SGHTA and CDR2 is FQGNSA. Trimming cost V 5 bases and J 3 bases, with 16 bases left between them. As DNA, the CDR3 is TGTGCCAGCAGCCCGAAGTTAGGGGGGTCTAATGAAAAACTGTTTTTT. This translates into CASSPKLGGSNEKLFF.

CDR3 protein: CASSYRGEEQFF. CDR3 DNA: TGTGCCAGCAGTTACCGGGGGGAGGAGCAGTTCTTC. The chain links TRBV6-5 to TRBJ2-1; 7 positions agree with TRBD2. The CDR3 spans 12 residues. Germline-derived CDR1 and CDR2 are MNHEY and SVGAGI. Trimming removed 2 bases from V and 10 bases from J; junction bases left unmatched: 2.

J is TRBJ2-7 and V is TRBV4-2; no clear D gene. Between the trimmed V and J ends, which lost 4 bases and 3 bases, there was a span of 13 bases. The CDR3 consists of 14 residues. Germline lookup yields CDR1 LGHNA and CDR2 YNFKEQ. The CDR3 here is CASSPTGAFYEQYF. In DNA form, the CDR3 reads TGTGCCAGCAGCCCTACCGGCGCATTCTACGAGCAGTACTTC.

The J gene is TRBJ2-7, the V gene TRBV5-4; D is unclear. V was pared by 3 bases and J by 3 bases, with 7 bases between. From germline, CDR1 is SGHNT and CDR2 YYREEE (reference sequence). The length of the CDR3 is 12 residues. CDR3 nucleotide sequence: TGTGCCAGCAGCTCCCAGGACTACGAGCAGTACTTC. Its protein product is CASSSQDYEQYF.

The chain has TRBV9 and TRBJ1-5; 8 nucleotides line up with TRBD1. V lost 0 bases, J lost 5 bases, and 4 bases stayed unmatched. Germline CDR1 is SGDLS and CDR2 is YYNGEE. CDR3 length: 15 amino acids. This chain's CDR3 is CASSVGQGLDQPQHF. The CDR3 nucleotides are TGTGCCAGCAGCGTAGGACAGGGGCTAGATCAGCCCCAGCATTTT.

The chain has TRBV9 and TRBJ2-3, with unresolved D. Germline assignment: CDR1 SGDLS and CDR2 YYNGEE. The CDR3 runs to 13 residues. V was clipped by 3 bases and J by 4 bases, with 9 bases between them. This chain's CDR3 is CASSGYTADTQYF. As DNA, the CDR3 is TGTGCCAGCAGCGGATACACAGCAGATACGCAGTATTTT.